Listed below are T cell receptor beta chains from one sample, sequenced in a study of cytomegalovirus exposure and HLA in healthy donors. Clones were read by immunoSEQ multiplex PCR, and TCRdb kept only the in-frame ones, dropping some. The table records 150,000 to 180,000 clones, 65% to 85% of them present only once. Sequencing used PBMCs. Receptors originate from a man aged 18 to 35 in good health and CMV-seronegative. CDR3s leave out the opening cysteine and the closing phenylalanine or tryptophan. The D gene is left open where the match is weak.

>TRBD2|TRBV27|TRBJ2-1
ASSPSGLAGGAYNEQF
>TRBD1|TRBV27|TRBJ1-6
ASSPTRGPSPLH
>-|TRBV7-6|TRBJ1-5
ASSSPRQPQH
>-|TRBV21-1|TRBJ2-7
ASSKAGQGRISYEQY
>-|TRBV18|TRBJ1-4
ASSPGRASEKLF
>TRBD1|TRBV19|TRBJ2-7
ASSMGTGYTYEQY
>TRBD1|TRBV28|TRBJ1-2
ASSLNRGGYT
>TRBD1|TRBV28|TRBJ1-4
ASSIQGRLF
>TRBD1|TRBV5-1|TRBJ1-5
ASSPGTGDPHQPQH
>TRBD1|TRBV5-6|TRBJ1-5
ASSLFGTGGNGNQPQH
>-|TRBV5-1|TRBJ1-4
ASSLTPGEKLF
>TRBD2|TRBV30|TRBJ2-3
AWSPSTSPTDTQY
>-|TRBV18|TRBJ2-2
ASSGLTGNTGELF